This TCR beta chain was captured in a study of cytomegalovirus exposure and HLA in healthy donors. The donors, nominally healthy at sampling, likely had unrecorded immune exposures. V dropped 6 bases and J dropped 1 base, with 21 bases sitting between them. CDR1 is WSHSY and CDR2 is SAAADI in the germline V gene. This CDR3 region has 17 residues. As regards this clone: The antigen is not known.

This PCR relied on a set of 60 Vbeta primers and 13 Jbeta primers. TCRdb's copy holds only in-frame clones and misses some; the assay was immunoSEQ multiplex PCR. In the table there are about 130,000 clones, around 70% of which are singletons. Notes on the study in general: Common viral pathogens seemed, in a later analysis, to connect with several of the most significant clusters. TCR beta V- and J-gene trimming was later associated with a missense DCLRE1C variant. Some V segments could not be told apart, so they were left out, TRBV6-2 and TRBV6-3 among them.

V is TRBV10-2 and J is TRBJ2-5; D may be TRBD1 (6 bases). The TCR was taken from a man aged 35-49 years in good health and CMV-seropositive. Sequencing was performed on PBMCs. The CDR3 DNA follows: TGCGCCAGCAGGAGGGATCTCGCCAGGGGAATCCAAGAGACCCAGTACTTC. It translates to CASRRDLARGIQETQYF.